Reported below is one T cell receptor (beta chain). Its specificity is not known. The data were taken from a study of cytomegalovirus exposure and HLA in healthy donors. Findings and caveats of the study: What TCR beta sequences reportedly achieved was accurate prediction of HLA-A and HLA-B alleles in most subjects. Across donors, sequencing depth was assumed by presence/absence analyses to be roughly uniform. Rare TCR sequences dominated, though some public TCRs recurred in many donors.

Researchers ran the PCR with 60 Vbeta and 13 Jbeta primers. Here immunoSEQ multiplex PCR was the method, and the copy in TCRdb shows in-frame clones only, minus some. This sample's table reports roughly 55,000 clones. CDR3 length: 14 residues. The V gene lost 6 bases and the J gene lost 8 bases, with 14 bases spanning the gap. The germline V gene encodes CDR1 MGHRA and CDR2 YSYEKL. Sequencing input: PBMCs. The sequence derives from a woman aged 50 to 65 in good health and CMV-seropositive. The gene calls are TRBV4-1 and TRBJ1-6; no clear D gene. The CDR3: CASRKEGSDSPLHF. DNA of the CDR3: TGCGCCAGCAGAAAAGAGGGTTCCGATTCACCCCTCCACTTT.